The 18 T cell receptor beta chains given below trace back to one sample, sequenced in a study of T cells in Graves' hyperthyroidism and ophthalmopathy. TCR beta CDR3 regions were amplified from RNA. The TCR CDR3 first-round RT-PCR relied on the HTBI primer set. TCRdb processed the multiplex PCR reads anew with MiXCR; each CDR3 protein has one entry. The table includes 300,000 to 450,000 distinct CDR3 sequences, more than 14% detected once. Source material: blood. The source of these receptors is a woman aged 30 to 39 with Graves' ophthalmopathy.

This clonotype has at least ten counts. This chain joins TRBV3-1 and TRBJ2-2; D remains unclear. The CDR3 contains 12 residues. Trimming left V 2 bases short and J 7 bases short, with 5 bases between. Germline V CDR1 and CDR2: LGHDT, YNNKEL (reference sequence). The CDR3 here is CASSQSSGELFF. In nucleotides, the CDR3 is TGTGCCAGCAGCCAAAGTAGCGGGGAGCTGTTTTTT. Supplemented by reference TRBV3-1 and TRBJ2-2, the full variable domain reads DTAVSQTPKYLVTQMGNDKSIKCEQNLGHDTMYWYKQDSKKFLKIMFSYNNKELIINETVPNRFSPKSPDKAHLNLHINSLELGDSAVYFCASSQSSGELFFGEGSRLTVL.

This clonotype was detected a few times. The junction departs from germline at one end; a sequencing error may be responsible. The chain is built from TRBV20-1 and TRBJ2-5, with D possibly being TRBD2 (5 bases). The CDR3 is 11 residues long. CDR1 DFQATT and CDR2 SNEGSKA come from the germline V gene (reference sequence). The CDR3 sequence is CSARDGEIQYF. The CDR3, as DNA: TGCAGTGCTAGAGACGGGGAGATCCAGTACTTC.

This clonotype was found many times. V gene TRBV7-3 combines with J gene TRBJ2-1, with 8 bases matching TRBD2. The CDR3 covers 17 residues. Trimming cost V 2 bases and J 0 bases; bases outside gene matches: 6. CDR1 and CDR2 (germline): SGHTA, FQGTGA. CDR3 protein: CASSLFPGGLSYNEQFF. The CDR3 region has the DNA TGTGCCAGCAGCTTATTTCCGGGGGGGCTCTCCTACAATGAGCAGTTCTTC.

This clonotype was observed many times. The chain couples TRBV5-1 to TRBJ2-3; D may be TRBD2 (5 bases). This CDR3 contains 17 residues. The V and J ends lost 0 bases and 1 base respectively, with 15 bases between them. Germline V gene lookup returns CDR1 SGHRS and CDR2 YFSETQ. CDR3 amino acids: CASSLAVGVSGTDTQYF. DNA for the CDR3: TGCGCCAGCAGCTTGGCCGTCGGGGTGAGCGGCACAGATACGCAGTATTTT.

This clonotype was counted at least ten times. Here the CDR3 reads CSALQPGQTPYEQYF. CDR3 DNA: TGCAGTGCACTCCAACCGGGACAAACCCCCTACGAGCAGTACTTC. The rearrangement joins TRBV20-1 to TRBJ2-7; the D gene is possibly TRBD1 (6 bases). Germline assignment: CDR1 DFQATT and CDR2 SNEGSKA (reference sequence). V lost 6 bases, J lost 2 bases, and 20 bases lay in between. The CDR3 has 15 amino acids.

The chain carries TRBV7-2 and TRBJ2-2; D gene ambiguous. Germline CDR1 reads SGHTA; CDR2 reads FQGNSA. The V gene lost 1 base and the J gene lost 6 bases, with 9 bases spanning the gap. The CDR3 has 14 amino acids. CDR3 loop: CASSLDLPPGELFF. CDR3 sequence (DNA): TGTGCCAGCAGCTTAGATCTCCCGCCCGGGGAGCTGTTTTTT. Supplemented by reference TRBV7-2 and TRBJ2-2, the full variable domain reads GAGVSQSPSNKVTEKGKDVELRCDPISGHTALYWYRQSLGQGLEFLIYFQGNSAPDKSGLPSDRFSAERTGGSVSTLTIQRTQQEDSAVYLCASSLDLPPGELFFGEGSRLTVL.

This chain uses TRBV7-3 with TRBJ2-1; the match to TRBD2 covers 8 bases. The V gene end was trimmed by 0 bases and the J gene end by 5 bases; junction bases not matched to a gene: 3. The germline gives CDR1 SGHTA, CDR2 FQGTGA. The CDR3 runs 15 residues. The CDR3 coding sequence is TGTGCCAGCAGCTTAACAGCGGGGGTTGACAATGAGCAGTTCTTC. Protein: CASSLTAGVDNEQFF.

A word on this clonotype: This could be a read error, since a much larger clone is one nucleotide away. V is TRBV12-3 or TRBV12-4 and J is TRBJ1-1; D is perhaps TRBD1 (5 bases). The CDR3 sequence is 13 residues long. Deletions cut 6 bases from V and 7 bases from J, with 15 bases between. CDR3 sequence reads: CASRPPWDLEAFF. In DNA, the CDR3 is TGTGCCAGCAGGCCGCCTTGGGACCTTGAAGCTTTCTTT.

The V call is TRBV29-1, the J call TRBJ2-7; D not certain. This CDR3 region has 14 residues. Germline V lookup: CDR1 SQVTM, CDR2 ANQGSEA. With 2 bases removed from V and 0 bases from J, the gap between germline ends came to 11 bases. DNA for the CDR3: TGCAGCGTTGAAATGCAGGAGAGCTCCTACGAGCAGTACTTC. It yields the protein CSVEMQESSYEQYF.

This clonotype was seen repeatedly, ten times or more. This chain uses TRBV7-2 with TRBJ2-1, with TRBD1 matching 7 bases. The V and J ends lost 1 base and 10 bases, in that order; junction bases with no gene match: 10. There are 15 residues in the CDR3. CDR1 SGHTA and CDR2 FQGNSA come from the germline V gene. The CDR3 DNA follows: TGTGCCAGCAGCTTAGTGGGGACAGTTTCGGGAGAGCAGTTCTTC. Its protein product is CASSLVGTVSGEQFF.

In its sample, this clonotype was seen many times. This chain uses TRBV11-2 with TRBJ1-3; D not resolved. This CDR3 has 14 residues. V gave up 2 bases and J gave up 2 bases, with 7 bases separating them. Germline CDR1 and CDR2: SGHAT and FQNNGV. In nucleotides, the CDR3 is TGTGCCAGCAGCTTAAGAGACCCTGGAAACACCATATATTTT. It encodes CASSLRDPGNTIYF.

The V call is TRBV9, the J call TRBJ2-2; 10 bases are shared with TRBD2. Trimming cost V 2 bases and J 2 bases; bases outside gene matches: 9. CDR3 length equals 18 residues. Germline CDR1 reads SGDLS; CDR2 reads YYNGEE. The CDR3 DNA reads TGTGCCAGCAGCGTTCTCCCCGGACTAGCGGATAACACCGGGGAGCTGTTTTTT. Its translation: CASSVLPGLADNTGELFF.

This clonotype was seen repeatedly, ten times or more. The J gene is TRBJ2-5, the V gene TRBV5-1; D ambiguous. Germline assignment: CDR1 SGHRS and CDR2 YFSETQ. The CDR3 has 13 amino acids. V was cut by 0 bases and J by 2 bases, with 5 bases left in between. As DNA, the CDR3 is TGCGCCAGCAGCTTGGGCAAACAAGAGACCCAGTACTTC. Encoded protein: CASSLGKQETQYF.

V is TRBV19 and J is TRBJ1-1, with D unclear. Germline V gene sequence: CDR1 LNHDA, CDR2 SQIVND (reference sequence). The CDR3 covers 12 residues. V lost 5 bases and J lost 7, with 11 bases in between. In DNA form, the CDR3 reads TGTGCCAGTAGTCTGGGCCGGGGTGAAGCTTTCTTT. Protein sequence: CASSLGRGEAFF.

About this clonotype: Its ends do not fully match the called genes, so a read error is possible. The J gene is TRBJ2-3, the V gene TRBV5-1; D not certain. Looked up from germline, CDR1 is SGHRS and CDR2 is YFSETQ. CDR3 length: 13 amino acids. The CDR3 DNA follows: TGCGCCAGCGGCTTCCGGGCCCCAGATACGCAGTATTTT. Amino acids: CASGFRAPDTQYF.

This clonotype occurred many times. V and J are TRBV20-1 and TRBJ1-4; no reliable D call. The CDR3 loop spans 11 amino acids. Germline V gene sequence: CDR1 DFQATT, CDR2 SNEGSKA (reference sequence). V lost 7 bases and J lost 4, with 7 bases in between. CDR3 amino acids: CSGVFNEKLFF. As DNA, the CDR3 is TGCAGTGGGGTCTTTAATGAAAAACTGTTTTTT.

This clonotype has ten or more counts. The chain links TRBV30 to TRBJ1-6; possible D gene TRBD1, 5 bases. CDR1 GTSNPN and CDR2 SVGIG come from the germline V gene (reference sequence). Deletions cut 5 bases from V and 7 bases from J, with 12 bases between. There are 13 residues in the CDR3. CDR3 nucleotide sequence: TGTGCCTGGGCGGGGGGAACCAATTCACCCCTCCACTTT. This sequence encodes CAWAGGTNSPLHF.

For this clonotype: Sequence at one end of the junction differs from germline and may be a read error. This chain uses TRBV6-1 with TRBJ2-2, with D maybe TRBD2 (5 bases). There are 15 residues in the CDR3. Germline V gene sequence: CDR1 MNHNS, CDR2 SASEGT. The CDR3 nucleotides are TGTGCCAGCAGTAGGCCCCCATCGGGCACCGGGGAGCTGCTTTTT. Its protein product is CASSRPPSGTGELLF.